The 30 T cell receptor beta chains below come from one sample, sequenced in a study of cytomegalovirus exposure and HLA in healthy donors. The data were produced by immunoSEQ multiplex PCR, yet TCRdb's version contains in-frame clones alone and is incomplete. The repertoire consists of tens of thousands of clones, with over 85% occurring once and the leading ten covering 3% to 4.5%. Sequencing was carried out using PBMCs. The receptor set was obtained from a woman aged 25 to 39 in good health and CMV-seronegative.

This sequence joins TRBV19 and TRBJ2-7; 7 nucleotides agree with TRBD1. The CDR3 contains 11 residues. V was pared by 6 bases and J by 6 bases, with 2 bases of the junction left unmatched. Germline V gene data show CDR1 as LNHDA and CDR2 as SQIVND (reference sequence). The CDR3: CASSAGGEQYF. The CDR3 coding sequence is TGTGCCAGTAGCGCAGGGGGCGAGCAGTACTTC.

The J gene is TRBJ1-2, the V gene TRBV30; D remains unclear. CDR3 size: 11 residues. Germline V gives CDR1 GTSNPN, CDR2 SVGIG (reference sequence). The V end was cut by 1 base, the J end by 8 bases, with 8 bases between. In DNA form, the CDR3 reads TGTGCCTGGAGTGCCGATCGGGGCTACACCTTC. This gives the protein CAWSADRGYTF. Variable domain in full (rest from reference TRBV30 and TRBJ1-2): SQTIHQWPATLVQPVGSPLSLECTVEGTSNPNLYWYRQAAGRGLQLLFYSVGIGQISSEVPQNLSASRPQDRQFILSSKKLLLSDSGFYLCAWSADRGYTFGSGTRLTVV.

The chain is built from TRBV23-1 and TRBJ1-5; D perhaps matches TRBD1 (5 bases). TRBV23-1 is an ORF, with its function uncertain. Trimming took 3 bases from V and 2 from J, leaving 17 bases between them. The CDR3 spans 17 residues. CDR3 in amino acids: CASSQDPTGGGNQPQHF. The CDR3 nucleotides are TGCGCCAGCAGTCAGGACCCGACGGGGGGTGGCAATCAGCCCCAGCATTTT.

J is TRBJ1-1 and V is TRBV4-1; TRBD1 is a possible D gene (6 bases). Trimming pared 1 base from V and 6 bases from J, leaving 18 bases between. The CDR3 has 16 residues. Germline loops: CDR1 MGHRA, CDR2 YSYEKL. This CDR3 reads CASSQGPTGSTAEAFF. CDR3 DNA sequence: TGCGCCAGCAGCCAAGGACCAACAGGGAGCACCGCTGAAGCTTTCTTT.

The rearrangement links TRBV7-2 to TRBJ2-2; D is undetermined. The CDR3 runs 15 residues. CDR1 SGHTA and CDR2 FQGNSA come from the germline V gene. With 5 bases removed from V and 4 bases from J, the gap between germline ends came to 14 bases. The CDR3 DNA is TGTGCCAGCAGCCGAACAGTAATTACCACCGGGGAGCTGTTTTTT. Protein product: CASSRTVITTGELFF.

This chain joins TRBV19 and TRBJ1-2; no reliable D call. Trimming removed 3 bases from V and 2 bases from J, with 7 bases in between. The CDR3 spans 13 residues. Germline V CDR1 and CDR2: LNHDA, SQIVND (reference sequence). The CDR3 DNA follows: TGTGCCAGTAGTATCACCGAGAACTATGGCTACACCTTC. Amino acid sequence: CASSITENYGYTF.

This clone was recorded once. The V gene is TRBV5-5, the J gene TRBJ2-1; perhaps TRBD2 as D (6 bases). Germline CDR1 reads SGHKS; CDR2 reads YYEKEE (reference sequence). The V end was cut by 9 bases, the J end by 8 bases, with 15 bases between. This CDR3 is 12 amino acids long. The CDR3 sequence is CATSSWGDEQFF. CDR3 DNA: TGTGCCACCTCCTCCTGGGGGGATGAGCAGTTCTTC.

The chain joins TRBV6-5 to TRBJ1-5; 9 bases fit TRBD1. The length of the CDR3 is 15 residues. In germline, CDR1 is MNHEY, CDR2 SVGAGI. Trimming cost V 5 bases and J 6 bases; bases outside gene matches: 8. The CDR3 DNA reads as TGTGCCAGCAGTACCACCGGACAGGGGAGTCAGCCCCAGCATTTT. This encodes CASSTTGQGSQPQHF.

The genes are TRBV28 and TRBJ1-2; D perhaps matches TRBD1 (5 bases). The germline V and J ends were trimmed by 7 bases and 2 bases, with 17 bases remaining between them. Germline CDR1 is MDHEN and CDR2 is SYDVKM. The CDR3 runs 15 residues. The CDR3 is CASNPPTTANYGYTF. CDR3 in DNA: TGTGCCAGCAACCCTCCAACGACAGCGAACTATGGCTACACCTTC.

This clone is a singleton in its sample. The V and J genes are TRBV4-1 and TRBJ1-4, with 7 bases identical to TRBD1. This CDR3 is 17 amino acids long. Germline CDR1 and CDR2: MGHRA and YSYEKL. With V trimmed by 2 bases and J by 3 bases, 9 bases remained unmatched. CDR3 amino acids: CASSQPIKGASNEKLFF. The CDR3 nucleotides are TGCGCCAGCAGCCAACCAATTAAGGGGGCGTCTAATGAAAAACTGTTTTTT.

The rearrangement uses TRBV11-2 and TRBJ2-7, with D perhaps matching TRBD1 (6 bases). The CDR3 sequence is 15 residues long. CDR1 and CDR2 from the germline V gene are SGHAT and FQNNGV. V lost 3 bases and J lost 1, with 13 bases in between. The CDR3 loop is CASSFDGGRSYEQYF. In DNA, the CDR3 is TGTGCCAGCAGCTTTGATGGGGGCAGGTCCTACGAGCAGTACTTC.

The chain has TRBV4-2 and TRBJ1-1, with 7 bases aligning to TRBD1. There are 16 residues in the CDR3. The J segment lost 5 bases and the V segment lost 4 bases, leaving 13 bases of the junction unmatched. Looked up from germline, CDR1 is LGHNA and CDR2 is YNFKEQ. The CDR3 protein is CASSRDRAGGRTEAFF. The CDR3 nucleotides are TGTGCCAGCAGCCGAGACAGGGCGGGTGGGAGGACTGAAGCTTTCTTT.

The rearrangement joins TRBV5-6 to TRBJ1-3, with 8 bases that match TRBD1. With V trimmed by 6 bases and J by 0 bases, 2 bases remained unmatched. The CDR3 runs 14 residues. Per the germline V gene, CDR1 is SGHDT and CDR2 is YYEEEE. The CDR3 loop is CASKGQGSGNTIYF. The DNA of the CDR3 is TGTGCCAGCAAAGGACAGGGCTCTGGAAACACCATATATTTT.

The V gene is TRBV25-1, the J gene TRBJ1-4; D remains ambiguous. The CDR3 runs 15 residues. The V and J ends lost 1 base and 8 bases respectively, with 14 bases between them. CDR1 and CDR2 from the germline V gene are MGHDK and SYGVNS. The CDR3 loop is CASSEFIGSQEKLFF. The CDR3 DNA reads as TGTGCCAGCAGTGAATTCATAGGTTCACAGGAAAAACTGTTTTTT.

The genes are TRBV5-6 and TRBJ2-7; 7 nucleotides agree with TRBD1. The V gene's germline CDR1 is SGHDT and CDR2 YYEEEE. This CDR3 comprises 14 residues. V gave up 4 bases and J gave up 3 bases; unmatched junction bases: 7. The CDR3 bases are TGTGCCAGCAGCGCTATACAGGGGATCTACGAGCAGTACTTC. This translates into CASSAIQGIYEQYF.

This rearrangement joins TRBV10-1 to TRBJ2-3; 12 nucleotides line up with TRBD2. From germline, CDR1 is WNHNN and CDR2 SYGVQD (reference sequence). CDR3 length: 15 residues. With V trimmed by 5 bases and J by 6 bases, 6 bases remained unmatched. In nucleotides, the CDR3 is TGCGCCAGCAGTAGACTAGCGGGAGAGGCGGATACGCAGTATTTT. Amino acids: CASSRLAGEADTQYF.

This chain connects TRBV5-4 to TRBJ2-1; D is perhaps TRBD2 (6 bases). V lost 6 bases, J lost 4 bases, and 14 bases lay in between. In germline, CDR1 is SGHNT, CDR2 YYREEE (reference sequence). The CDR3 contains 14 residues. The CDR3 nucleotides are TGTGCCAGCACCCTGGGACTGGATTACAATGAGCAGTTCTTC. The encoded protein is CASTLGLDYNEQFF.

This clone was detected only once. This sequence joins TRBV11-3 and TRBJ1-4; D unresolved. Trimming pared 5 bases from V and 4 bases from J, leaving 8 bases between. This CDR3 spans 13 amino acids. Germline CDR1 SGHNT, CDR2 YENEEA. CDR3 nucleotide sequence: TGTGCCAGCAGCGTCAACAGTAATGAAAAACTGTTTTTT. Amino acid sequence: CASSVNSNEKLFF.

V gene TRBV30 combines with J gene TRBJ1-2; maybe TRBD1 (5 bases). Looked up from germline, CDR1 is GTSNPN and CDR2 is SVGIG (reference sequence). Trimming shortened V by 2 bases and J by 6 bases, and 10 bases separated the two germline ends. This CDR3 spans 12 amino acids. CDR3 region: CAWSRSGNGYTF. The CDR3 bases are TGTGCCTGGAGTCGATCAGGGAATGGCTACACCTTC. The variable domain in full, with the rest retrieved from reference TRBV30 and TRBJ1-2, is SQTIHQWPATLVQPVGSPLSLECTVEGTSNPNLYWYRQAAGRGLQLLFYSVGIGQISSEVPQNLSASRPQDRQFILSSKKLLLSDSGFYLCAWSRSGNGYTFGSGTRLTVV.

V is TRBV2 and J is TRBJ1-2; D unclear. V lost 3 bases to trimming and J lost 4 bases, with 6 bases between them. Looked up from germline, CDR1 is SNHLY and CDR2 is FYNNEI. This CDR3 is built from 12 residues. CDR3 protein: CASSDSGYGYTF. The DNA for the CDR3 is TGTGCCAGCAGTGACAGCGGCTATGGCTACACCTTC.

V usage is TRBV28 and J usage is TRBJ2-7; no clear D gene. V lost 4 bases, J lost 2 bases, and 18 bases lay in between. The V gene's germline CDR1 is MDHEN and CDR2 SYDVKM. The CDR3 totals 16 residues. The CDR3 loop is CASSWKIPERTYEQYF. The CDR3 DNA is TGTGCCAGCAGTTGGAAGATACCGGAGAGGACCTACGAGCAGTACTTC.

The V call is TRBV5-5, the J call TRBJ2-7; no definite D call. The CDR3 spans 16 residues. Trimming cost V 4 bases and J 0 bases, with 17 bases left between them. The germline gives CDR1 SGHKS, CDR2 YYEKEE (reference sequence). The CDR3 reads CASSNKIGADSYEQYF. DNA for the CDR3: TGTGCCAGCAGCAACAAGATTGGAGCTGACTCCTACGAGCAGTACTTC.

The V and J genes are TRBV6-5 and TRBJ1-2; possibly TRBD1 for D (5 bases). Germline V gene data show CDR1 as MNHEY and CDR2 as SVGAGI. There are 14 residues in the CDR3. Trimming removed 2 bases at V and 2 bases at J, with 9 bases between. CDR3 amino acids: CASSYIRENYGYTF. The CDR3 region has the DNA TGTGCCAGCAGTTACATCAGGGAAAACTATGGCTACACCTTC.

The chain has TRBV7-2 and TRBJ1-2; 7 bases agree with TRBD1. The J segment lost 4 bases and the V segment lost 1 base, leaving 9 bases of the junction unmatched. Germline CDR1 is SGHTA and CDR2 is FQGNSA. The CDR3 sequence is 16 residues long. DNA for the CDR3: TGTGCCAGCAGCTTAGTCCCGACAGGGACCAGCTATGGCTACACCTTC. It encodes CASSLVPTGTSYGYTF.

The rearrangement links TRBV30 to TRBJ2-7, with 8 bases fitting TRBD2. Germline CDR1 reads GTSNPN; CDR2 reads SVGIG (reference sequence). Losses at the gene ends were 5 bases for V and 5 bases for J; bases not matched to a gene: 2. This CDR3 contains 11 residues. The CDR3 reads CAWGLAHEQYF. The CDR3 region has the DNA TGTGCCTGGGGACTAGCACACGAGCAGTACTTC.

J is TRBJ2-7 and V is TRBV7-9; 9 nucleotides match TRBD1. The CDR3 is 15 amino acids. V lost 5 bases and J lost 6; bases outside the gene matches: 11. Germline V CDR1 and CDR2: SEHNR, FQNEAQ (reference sequence). CDR3 sequence (DNA): TGTGCCAGCAGCAGCACCGGGACAGGGAATTCCGAGCAGTACTTC. Translation: CASSSTGTGNSEQYF.

V and J are TRBV15 and TRBJ2-2; 7 bases match TRBD1. The V segment lost 5 bases and the J segment 6 bases; nucleotides outside the gene matches: 9. The germline gives CDR1 LNHNV, CDR2 YYDKDF (reference sequence). CDR3 length equals 15 residues. CDR3 residues: CATSRRQGGSGELFF. The CDR3 DNA reads as TGTGCCACCAGCCGTCGACAGGGTGGATCCGGGGAGCTGTTTTTT. Supplemented by reference TRBV15 and TRBJ2-2, the full variable domain reads DAMVIQNPRYQVTQFGKPVTLSCSQTLNHNVMYWYQQKSSQAPKLLFHYYDKDFNNEADTPDNFQSRRPNTSFCFLDIRSPGLGDTAMYLCATSRRQGGSGELFFGEGSRLTVL.

The chain is built from TRBV29-1 and TRBJ2-5, with D tentatively TRBD2 (7 bases). The germline V gene has CDR1 SQVTM and CDR2 ANQGSEA. Deletions cut 3 bases from V and 4 bases from J, with 18 bases between. This CDR3 has 15 amino acids. The CDR3 DNA reads as TGCAGCGTTGATGGGGGGGGCCCCGTACGAGAGACCCAGTACTTC. Translated, it gives CSVDGGGPVRETQYF.

V and J are TRBV29-1 and TRBJ1-1, with TRBD1 matching 7 bases. V was pared by 7 bases and J by 2 bases, with 10 bases of the junction left unmatched. The CDR3 length is 14 residues. The germline gives CDR1 SQVTM, CDR2 ANQGSEA. CDR3 bases: TGCAGCGGTGTACCGGGACAGCTAAACACTGAAGCTTTCTTT. The encoded protein is CSGVPGQLNTEAFF.

Concerning this clone: A read error may produce the germline difference seen at one junction end. The chain joins TRBV7-7 to TRBJ1-5; D uncertain. The CDR3 has 13 residues. Per germline, CDR1 SSHAT and CDR2 FNYEAQ (reference sequence). The CDR3 protein is CASSLAEGQPQHF. In DNA, the CDR3 is TGTGCTAGCAGCTTAGCGGAGGGCCAGCCCCAGCATTTT.